Following are 5 T cell receptor beta chains from one sample sequenced in a study of shared clonotypes between healthy human individuals. Method: immunoSEQ multiplex PCR; TCRdb's copy keeps in-frame clones and lacks some. The table records 2,500,000 or so clones, over 85% of them present only once. Sequenced sample: naive CD4+ T cells from PBMCs. Subset meaning: CD45RA+ positively selected. The receptors were gathered from a man younger than 35 in good health. Some clones in this sample may be carry-over from other donors' samples.

In DNA form, the CDR3 reads TGTGCCAGCAGCCTTGACCGTTCCCAGCAGTACTTC. This sequence encodes CASSLDRSQQYF. The chain employs TRBV5-8 and TRBJ2-7, with unresolved D. Germline values: CDR1 SGHTS, CDR2 YDEGEE. The V end lost 4 bases, the J end lost 8 bases, and 13 bases lay between the germline ends. The CDR3 sequence is 12 residues long.

The V gene is TRBV9, the J gene TRBJ2-3, with TRBD2 matching over 8 bases. V shed 0 bases and J 6 bases; nucleotides not matched to a gene: 12. The CDR3 length is 17 residues. In germline, CDR1 is SGDLS, CDR2 YYNGEE. This CDR3 reads CASSVGLAGSGRDTQYF. CDR3 coding DNA: TGTGCCAGCAGCGTAGGGCTAGCGGGCTCCGGGAGGGATACGCAGTATTTT.

The chain recombines TRBV5-1 with TRBJ2-7, with 9 bases aligning to TRBD2. The V segment lost 3 bases and the J segment 5 bases; nucleotides outside the gene matches: 9. The CDR3 extends over 15 amino acids. In germline, CDR1 is SGHRS, CDR2 YFSETQ. The CDR3 is CASSSAISGRDEQYF. The CDR3, as DNA: TGCGCCAGCAGCTCGGCGATTAGCGGGAGAGACGAGCAGTACTTC. Full variable domain (remainder filled in from reference TRBV5-1 and TRBJ2-7): KAGVTQTPRYLIKTRGQQVTLSCSPISGHRSVSWYQQTPGQGLQFLFEYFSETQRNKGNFPGRFSGRQFSNSRSEMNVSTLELGDSALYLCASSSAISGRDEQYFGPGTRLTVT.

The V gene is TRBV5-4, the J gene TRBJ1-4, with a possible D match to TRBD1 (6 bases). This CDR3 has 14 amino acids. CDR1 SGHNT and CDR2 YYREEE come from the germline V gene (reference sequence). V lost 4 bases, J lost 4 bases, and 11 bases lay in between. The CDR3 protein is CASSPDSRNEKLFF. The CDR3 coding sequence is TGTGCCAGCAGCCCGGACAGCCGTAATGAAAAACTGTTTTTT.

This clone appeared a few times. Other DNA sequences from this sample encode an identical CDR3 as well. The chain couples TRBV5-6 to TRBJ2-7; D remains unclear. Looked up from germline, CDR1 is SGHDT and CDR2 is YYEEEE. V dropped 1 base and J dropped 3 bases, with 5 bases sitting between them. The CDR3 length is 12 residues. CDR3 sequence: CASSLRLYEQYF. In DNA form, the CDR3 reads TGTGCCAGCAGCTTGCGGCTCTACGAGCAGTACTTC.